These 23 T cell receptor beta chains share one sample of origin, sequenced in a study of metastatic and nonmetastatic thyroid tumors. With MiXCR, TCRdb called clones anew from the PCR reads. The table shows around 18,000 clones, with more than 10% occurring only once. Thyroid surgery had not been preceded by any treatment in any patient. The sequenced material came from blood. The receptors originated from a female donor with papillary thyroid cancer or a benign thyroid nodule (not recorded which). Some clones in this sample may be carry-over from other donors' samples.

This clone was seen repeatedly, ten times or more. This chain connects TRBV19 to TRBJ1-5; D is perhaps TRBD1 (6 bases). The CDR3 is 14 residues long. Between the trimmed V and J ends, which lost 4 bases and 5 bases, there was a span of 12 bases. The germline gives CDR1 LNHDA, CDR2 SQIVND (reference sequence). This chain's CDR3 is CASSTDRTYQPQHF. As DNA, the CDR3 is TGTGCCAGTAGTACCGACAGGACTTATCAGCCCCAGCATTTT. The full variable domain, with the rest looked up from reference TRBV19 and TRBJ1-5, is DGGITQSPKYLFRKEGQNVTLSCEQNLNHDAMYWYRQDPGQGLRLIYYSQIVNDFQKGDIAEGYSVSREKKESFPLTVTSAQKNPTAFYLCASSTDRTYQPQHFGDGTRLSIL.

A remark on this clone: At one end the junction does not follow the germline gene, possibly because of a read error. The chain recombines TRBV7-6 with TRBJ2-3; 8 bases agree with TRBD1. The CDR3 covers 17 residues. In germline, CDR1 is SGHVS, CDR2 FNYEAQ. The CDR3 is CASILGYGQGAADTQYF. The CDR3 nucleotides read TGTGCCAGCATCTTAGGATACGGGCAGGGGGCCGCAGATACGCAGTATTTT.

This clone was seen ten or more times. The V gene is TRBV7-2, the J gene TRBJ2-5; D call uncertain. There are 14 residues in the CDR3. Trimming shortened V by 5 bases and J by 5 bases, and 15 bases separated the two germline ends. CDR1 is SGHTA and CDR2 is FQGNSA in the germline V gene. CDR3 protein: CASSPLFSTETQYF. DNA of the CDR3: TGTGCCAGCAGCCCTCTGTTCAGTACGGAGACCCAGTACTTC. Full variable domain (outside the CDR3, taken from reference TRBV7-2 and TRBJ2-5): GAGVSQSPSNKVTEKGKDVELRCDPISGHTALYWYRQSLGQGLEFLIYFQGNSAPDKSGLPSDRFSAERTGGSVSTLTIQRTQQEDSAVYLCASSPLFSTETQYFGPGTRLLVL.

In its sample, this clone was seen a few times. The CDR3 nucleotides read TGTGCCAGTAGTCTTTACAATGAGCAGTTCTTC. Its translation: CASSLYNEQFF. The V call is TRBV19, the J call TRBJ2-1; D uncertain. V shed 5 bases and J shed 4 bases, with 3 bases lying between them. The CDR3 has 11 residues. Germline lookup yields CDR1 LNHDA and CDR2 SQIVND (reference sequence).

This clone was seen repeatedly, ten times or more. CDR3 in DNA: TGTGCCAGCTCACCTAGAAGCGGGGGAACGGATACGCAGTATTTT. Protein product: CASSPRSGGTDTQYF. This chain connects TRBV18 to TRBJ2-3; TRBD2 matches 8 bases. There are 15 residues in the CDR3. CDR1 and CDR2 from the germline V gene are KGHSH and LQKENI. The junction had 8 bases not matched to a gene; V was cut back by 3 bases and J by 6 bases.

This clone was recorded at least ten times. This rearrangement joins TRBV30 to TRBJ2-7; D possibly corresponds to TRBD1 (5 bases). The germline gives CDR1 GTSNPN, CDR2 SVGIG (reference sequence). The CDR3 loop spans 12 amino acids. With 7 bases removed from V and 0 bases from J, the gap between germline ends came to 10 bases. The CDR3 loop is CASQDSSYEQYF. The CDR3 DNA reads as TGTGCCTCCCAAGACAGCTCCTACGAGCAGTACTTC.

This clone rates as medium-sized. V is TRBV6-2 or TRBV6-3 and J is TRBJ2-1; D may be TRBD1 (6 bases). The V end was cut by 6 bases, the J end by 3 bases, with 15 bases between. Germline V gene data show CDR1 as MNHEY and CDR2 as SVGEGT. CDR3 length equals 15 residues. Written as DNA, the CDR3 is TGTGCCAGCAGGTCTGTACAGGGCCTCTACAATGAGCAGTTCTTC. It is translated as CASRSVQGLYNEQFF.

This clone showed up just a few times. In nucleotides, the CDR3 is TGTGCCAGCAGTTTCCGGACAACTAACTATGGCTACACCTTC. It yields the protein CASSFRTTNYGYTF. The genes are TRBV28 and TRBJ1-2; possible D gene TRBD1, 5 bases. The CDR3 runs to 14 residues. Deletions cut 3 bases from V and 0 bases from J, with 8 bases between. Germline values: CDR1 MDHEN, CDR2 SYDVKM.

Many counts were recorded for this clone. The V gene is TRBV7-2, the J gene TRBJ2-2; 7 nucleotides line up with TRBD1. The CDR3 extends over 15 amino acids. V trimming: 5 bases; J trimming: 4 bases; junction bases outside the gene matches: 7. Germline values: CDR1 SGHTA, CDR2 FQGNSA. The CDR3 DNA follows: TGTGCCAGCAGCGTACAGGGGACCCCCACCGGGGAGCTGTTTTTT. Translating gives CASSVQGTPTGELFF.

The sample holds a few counts of this clone. One junction end disagrees with the germline gene, perhaps due to a read error. The V gene is TRBV15, the J gene TRBJ1-3; D not certain. The V gene's germline CDR1 is LNHNV and CDR2 YYDKDF (reference sequence). The CDR3 loop spans 15 amino acids. CDR3 DNA: TGTGCCACCAGCAGTGGACGGACCTCTGGAAACACAATATATTTT. Encoded protein: CATSSGRTSGNTIYF.

This clone was counted ten times or more. This sequence joins TRBV3-1 and TRBJ1-3, with 7 bases identical to TRBD1. The V and J ends lost 4 bases and 1 base, in that order; junction bases with no gene match: 1. CDR3 size: 14 residues. From germline, CDR1 is LGHDT and CDR2 YNNKEL (reference sequence). CDR3 DNA sequence: TGTGCCAGCAGCCCGACAGGGTCTGGAAACACCATATATTTT. Translation: CASSPTGSGNTIYF. Looking up the rest from reference TRBV3-1 and TRBJ1-3 gives the full variable domain: DTAVSQTPKYLVTQMGNDKSIKCEQNLGHDTMYWYKQDSKKFLKIMFSYNNKELIINETVPNRFSPKSPDKAHLNLHINSLELGDSAVYFCASSPTGSGNTIYFGEGSWLTVV.

This clone was seen at least ten times. This sequence joins TRBV20-1 and TRBJ1-2, with 7 bases matching TRBD1. The CDR3 is made up of 14 amino acids. Germline values: CDR1 DFQATT, CDR2 SNEGSKA (reference sequence). V lost 1 base to trimming and J lost 6 bases; unmatched junction nucleotides: 8. CDR3 region: CSARATGTDHGYTF. The CDR3 coding sequence is TGCAGTGCTAGAGCGACCGGGACAGACCATGGCTACACCTTC.

This clone was counted many times. This chain uses TRBV7-2 with TRBJ2-5; 10 bases line up with TRBD1. The CDR3 extends over 16 amino acids. Trimming at V came to 1 base and at J to 5 bases, leaving 7 bases not matched to a gene. The germline CDR1 and CDR2 sequences are SGHTA and FQGNSA. CDR3 bases: TGTGCCAGCAGCTTAGGGGGGACAGGGGATCTCGAGACCCAGTACTTC. Its translation is CASSLGGTGDLETQYF.

As to this clone: This may stem from a read error, because a much larger clone lies one nucleotide away. The same CDR3 arises from other DNA sequences in this sample as well. V is TRBV20-1 and J is TRBJ2-5; D remains unclear. CDR3 size: 13 residues. Trimming cost V 3 bases and J 5 bases, with 13 bases left between them. CDR1 is DFQATT and CDR2 is SNEGSKA in the germline V gene (reference sequence). In nucleotides, the CDR3 is TGCAGTGCTAGCAGGACGGCCGAGGAGACCCAGTACTTC. It specifies CSASRTAEETQYF.

This clone has at least ten counts. V is TRBV5-4 and J is TRBJ1-3; TRBD1 is a possible D gene (5 bases). The germline V gene encodes CDR1 SGHNT and CDR2 YYREEE (reference sequence). Trimming shortened V by 0 bases and J by 4 bases, and 14 bases separated the two germline ends. The length of the CDR3 is 16 residues. The CDR3 bases are TGTGCCAGCAGCTTGGATCTTGACAGCGAGGGAAACACCATATATTTT. This encodes CASSLDLDSEGNTIYF. Filled out from reference TRBV5-4 and TRBJ1-3, the complete variable domain reads ETGVTQSPTHLIKTRGQQVTLRCSSQSGHNTVSWYQQALGQGPQFIFQYYREEENGRGNFPPRFSGLQFPNYSSELNVNALELDDSALYLCASSLDLDSEGNTIYFGEGSWLTVV.

This clone was detected only a few times. This chain links TRBV12-3 or TRBV12-4 with TRBJ2-1; 10 bases are a match to TRBD2. This CDR3 has 17 amino acids. The V segment lost 2 bases and the J segment 8 bases; nucleotides outside the gene matches: 12. As DNA, the CDR3 is TGTGCCAGCAGTTTATGGCTAGCGGGAGTGCTTGGCCATGAGCAGTTCTTC. This gives the protein CASSLWLAGVLGHEQFF.

Ten or more counts support this clone. V and J are TRBV6-1 and TRBJ2-5; the D gene is possibly TRBD1 (5 bases). CDR3 size: 15 residues. The germline gives CDR1 MNHNS, CDR2 SASEGT. V was clipped by 5 bases and J by 1 base, with 14 bases between them. CDR3 residues: CASSTIAGRQETQYF. The CDR3 DNA is TGTGCCAGCAGTACCATTGCAGGGCGCCAAGAGACCCAGTACTTC.

Only a few counts were recorded for this clone. The chain carries TRBV11-3 and TRBJ2-4, with unresolved D. The CDR3 has 15 residues. The V end lost 6 bases, the J end lost 1 base, and 13 bases lay between the germline ends. The germline gives CDR1 SGHNT, CDR2 YENEEA. CDR3 in amino acids: CASSRGRPAKNIQYF. The CDR3 nucleotides are TGTGCCAGCAGTCGCGGAAGGCCCGCCAAAAACATTCAGTACTTC. Full variable domain (missing parts from reference TRBV11-3 and TRBJ2-4): EAGVVQSPRYKIIEKKQPVAFWCNPISGHNTLYWYLQNLGQGPELLIRYENEEAVDDSQLPKDRFSAERLKGVDSTLKIQPAELGDSAVYLCASSRGRPAKNIQYFGAGTRLSVL.

This chain uses TRBV6-2 or TRBV6-3 with TRBJ2-5; tentatively, D is TRBD1 (5 bases). This CDR3 contains 16 residues. CDR1 MNHEY and CDR2 SVGEGT come from the germline V gene. Trimming removed 0 bases from V and 3 bases from J, with 14 bases in between. The CDR3 spells CASSYSISPGKETQYF. The CDR3 DNA follows: TGTGCCAGCAGTTACTCGATTTCTCCAGGGAAAGAGACCCAGTACTTC.

This clone was observed many times. The chain joins TRBV19 to TRBJ2-7, with TRBD1 matching over 10 bases. The V gene end was trimmed by 4 bases and the J gene end by 5 bases; junction bases not matched to a gene: 11. The CDR3 totals 16 residues. In germline, CDR1 is LNHDA, CDR2 SQIVND (reference sequence). In DNA, the CDR3 is TGTGCCAGTAGTACTGACAGGGGGCGAAATACAAACGAGCAGTACTTC. Translated: CASSTDRGRNTNEQYF.

Sample share makes this clone medium-sized. The rearrangement uses TRBV6-2 or TRBV6-3 and TRBJ2-3; 7 bases match TRBD1. Looked up from germline, CDR1 is MNHEY and CDR2 is SVGEGT. This CDR3 is built from 13 residues. V shed 5 bases and J 3 bases; nucleotides not matched to a gene: 2. As DNA, the CDR3 is TGTGCCAGCAGTGGCAGGGGGACAGATACGCAGTATTTT. This encodes CASSGRGTDTQYF.

Sample share makes this clone medium-sized. In the same sample, other DNA sequences code for this CDR3. V gene TRBV20-1 combines with J gene TRBJ1-6, with D unclear. CDR3 length: 12 residues. Looked up from germline, CDR1 is DFQATT and CDR2 is SNEGSKA (reference sequence). The V end lost 5 bases, the J end lost 7 bases, and 9 bases lay between the germline ends. As DNA, the CDR3 is TGCAGTGCTCAAGACGGGAATTCACCCCTCCACTTT. It is translated as CSAQDGNSPLHF.

This clone was counted many times. This chain joins TRBV7-9 and TRBJ1-6, with TRBD1 identical over 8 bases. This CDR3 comprises 14 residues. Germline CDR1 is SEHNR and CDR2 is FQNEAQ (reference sequence). Germline trimming cut 5 bases from V and 8 bases from J; bases unmatched to any gene: 5. This chain's CDR3 is CASSPGGSDSPLHF. The CDR3 region has the DNA TGTGCCAGCAGCCCAGGGGGCTCGGATTCACCCCTCCACTTT.